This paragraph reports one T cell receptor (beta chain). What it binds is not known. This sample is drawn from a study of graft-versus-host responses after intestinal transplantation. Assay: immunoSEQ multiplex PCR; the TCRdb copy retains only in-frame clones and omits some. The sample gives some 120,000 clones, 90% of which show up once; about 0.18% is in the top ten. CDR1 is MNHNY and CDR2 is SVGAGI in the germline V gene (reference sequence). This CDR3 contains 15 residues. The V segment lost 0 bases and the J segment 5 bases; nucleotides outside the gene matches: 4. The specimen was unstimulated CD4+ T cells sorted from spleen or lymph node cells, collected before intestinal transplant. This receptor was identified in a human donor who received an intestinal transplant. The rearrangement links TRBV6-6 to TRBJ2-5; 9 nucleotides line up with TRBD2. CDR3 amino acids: CASSYSVLAGETQYF. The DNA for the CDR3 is TGTGCCAGCAGTTACTCGGTCCTAGCGGGGGAGACCCAGTACTTC.